Listed here are 26 T cell receptor beta chains from one sample, sequenced in a study of shared clonotypes between healthy human individuals. Clones were read by immunoSEQ multiplex PCR, and TCRdb kept only the in-frame ones, dropping some. The data hold 2 million to 2.5 million clones, with 85% to 95% observed a single time. Specimen: naive CD4+ T cells from PBMCs. Subset defined: CD45RA+ positively selected. Receptors were obtained from a man younger than 35 in good health. Some clones in this sample may be carry-over from other donors' samples.

The chain combines TRBV5-4 with TRBJ2-7, with 12 bases matching TRBD2. The CDR3 length is 16 residues. J was trimmed by 5 bases and V by 4 bases; bases with no gene match: 10. Germline-derived CDR1 and CDR2 are SGHNT and YYREEE (reference sequence). The chain's CDR3 is CASSRDELAGGNEQYF. In DNA, the CDR3 is TGTGCCAGCAGCCGCGACGAACTAGCGGGAGGAAACGAGCAGTACTTC.

The chain couples TRBV29-1 to TRBJ2-3; 7 nucleotides agree with TRBD2. CDR3 length: 16 amino acids. After removal of 5 bases from V and 0 bases from J, the junction contained 11 bases not matched to a gene. The germline V gene has CDR1 SQVTM and CDR2 ANQGSEA. CDR3 nucleotide sequence: TGCAGCGTTAGTGGCAGCGGGGCCCGAAGCACAGATACGCAGTATTTT. This sequence encodes CSVSGSGARSTDTQYF.

V gene TRBV7-9 combines with J gene TRBJ2-4; D is unclear. This CDR3 has 12 amino acids. Germline assignment: CDR1 SEHNR and CDR2 FQNEAQ (reference sequence). V lost 4 bases, J lost 4 bases, and 5 bases lay in between. The CDR3 region has the DNA TGTGCCAGCAGCTCGGAAAAAAACATTCAGTACTTC. Its protein is CASSSEKNIQYF.

The chain combines TRBV30 with TRBJ1-1, with a tentative D call TRBD1 (5 bases). In germline, CDR1 is GTSNPN, CDR2 SVGIG (reference sequence). Deletions cut 4 bases from V and 11 bases from J, with 20 bases between. This CDR3 has 13 amino acids. The DNA of the CDR3 is TGTGCCTGGACTCAACGCCGGGACGGTAGTGCTTTCTTT. It is translated as CAWTQRRDGSAFF. The full variable domain, with the rest looked up from reference TRBV30 and TRBJ1-1, is SQTIHQWPATLVQPVGSPLSLECTVEGTSNPNLYWYRQAAGRGLQLLFYSVGIGQISSEVPQNLSASRPQDRQFILSSKKLLLSDSGFYLCAWTQRRDGSAFFGQGTRLTVV.

The chain links TRBV7-9 to TRBJ2-2; no firm D call. Trimming pared 3 bases from V and 5 bases from J, leaving 7 bases between. The germline V gene encodes CDR1 SEHNR and CDR2 FQNEAQ (reference sequence). This CDR3 contains 13 residues. CDR3 sequence (DNA): TGTGCCAGCAGCTTCGGCCGAACCGGGGAGCTGTTTTTT. Its protein product is CASSFGRTGELFF.

The chain carries TRBV5-1 and TRBJ2-6; D is unclear. Trimming took off 4 bases at V and 2 bases at J, with 7 bases between the two ends. Germline values: CDR1 SGHRS, CDR2 YFSETQ. CDR3 length: 14 amino acids. The CDR3 coding sequence is TGCGCCAGCAGCATAGATACTGGGGCCAACGTCCTGACTTTC. Protein: CASSIDTGANVLTF.

The rearrangement links TRBV5-1 to TRBJ1-4; possible D gene TRBD1, 6 bases. With 4 bases removed from V and 8 bases from J, the gap between germline ends came to 15 bases. Germline-derived CDR1 and CDR2 are SGHRS and YFSETQ. The CDR3 has 14 amino acids. CDR3 sequence (DNA): TGCGCCAGCAGCCCCCAGGGGTTCGGCGAAAAACTGTTTTTT. Protein: CASSPQGFGEKLFF.

The chain combines TRBV27 with TRBJ2-1, with TRBD2 identical over 11 bases. The CDR3 length is 15 residues. V shed 3 bases, J shed 9 bases, and the junction held 7 bases outside the gene matches. Germline V gives CDR1 MNHEY, CDR2 SMNVEV (reference sequence). This CDR3 is CASSFSLAGGGEQFF. CDR3 DNA sequence: TGTGCCAGCAGTTTCAGCCTAGCGGGAGGCGGTGAGCAGTTCTTC.

The CDR3 sequence is CAISDSTINYGYTF. The CDR3 DNA is TGTGCCATCAGTGATTCCACCATTAACTATGGCTACACCTTC. This chain joins TRBV10-3 and TRBJ1-2, with D uncertain. This CDR3 region has 14 residues. The germline V gene encodes CDR1 ENHRY and CDR2 SYGVKD. With 3 bases removed from V and 1 base from J, the gap between germline ends came to 9 bases.

This chain links TRBV28 with TRBJ1-2; D might be TRBD1 (5 bases). This CDR3 region has 14 residues. Per the germline V gene, CDR1 is MDHEN and CDR2 is SYDVKM. Trimming left V 5 bases short and J 4 bases short, with 14 bases between. This chain's CDR3 is CASSPSPGVYGYTF. The DNA of the CDR3 is TGTGCCAGCAGTCCTTCGCCGGGGGTCTATGGCTACACCTTC.

The rearrangement links TRBV19 to TRBJ2-1; 8 bases agree with TRBD2. After removal of 4 bases from V and 0 bases from J, the junction contained 11 bases not matched to a gene. Germline CDR1 and CDR2: LNHDA and SQIVND (reference sequence). CDR3 length: 18 amino acids. CDR3 protein: CASSNIVTSGSSYNEQFF. The CDR3 nucleotides read TGTGCCAGTAGTAACATCGTTACTAGCGGCAGCTCCTACAATGAGCAGTTCTTC.

The CDR3 protein is CASTSRGGGRETQYF. In DNA, the CDR3 is TGTGCCAGCACCAGCAGAGGGGGAGGGCGGGAGACCCAGTACTTC. This chain uses TRBV9 with TRBJ2-5, with D possibly TRBD2 on 7 matching bases. CDR1 SGDLS and CDR2 YYNGEE come from the germline V gene. The CDR3 covers 15 residues. V lost 6 bases to trimming and J lost 5 bases, with 20 bases between them.

The chain uses TRBV5-6 and TRBJ1-3, with no clear D. Per germline, CDR1 SGHDT and CDR2 YYEEEE. Between the trimmed V and J ends, which lost 4 bases and 0 bases, there was a span of 20 bases. The CDR3 contains 18 residues. CDR3 residues: CASSRYPTEESSGNTIYF. In DNA, the CDR3 is TGTGCCAGCAGCCGGTACCCTACGGAGGAGTCCTCTGGAAACACCATATATTTT.

The chain recombines TRBV5-1 with TRBJ2-3; 11 positions agree with TRBD2. This CDR3 spans 14 amino acids. The V segment lost 4 bases and the J segment 5 bases; nucleotides outside the gene matches: 3. CDR1 is SGHRS and CDR2 is YFSETQ in the germline V gene. Written as DNA, the CDR3 is TGCGCCAGCAGCACTAGCGGGAGAAAAGATACGCAGTATTTT. It specifies CASSTSGRKDTQYF.

J is TRBJ2-3 and V is TRBV5-4; TRBD2 aligns across 8 bases. V dropped 2 bases and J dropped 5; count of bases not matched to a gene: 7. Germline lookup yields CDR1 SGHNT and CDR2 YYREEE (reference sequence). This CDR3 comprises 15 residues. The CDR3 here is CASSFPEREKDTQYF. The CDR3 DNA reads TGTGCCAGCAGCTTCCCCGAGCGGGAGAAAGATACGCAGTATTTT.

The rearrangement links TRBV28 to TRBJ2-7; perhaps D is TRBD1 or TRBD2 (5 bases each). The CDR3 extends over 15 amino acids. V lost 6 bases, J lost 0 bases, and 15 bases lay in between. Germline V gene data show CDR1 as MDHEN and CDR2 as SYDVKM. CDR3 nucleotides: TGTGCCAGCAGCCCCGGGACGGGGAGCTCCTACGAGCAGTACTTC. Protein product: CASSPGTGSSYEQYF.

This clone was observed once. The same CDR3 also results from other DNA sequences found in this sample. The chain joins TRBV4-1 to TRBJ2-3, with TRBD2 identical over 8 bases. Germline V CDR1 and CDR2: MGHRA, YSYEKL. The CDR3 has 16 residues. With V trimmed by 2 bases and J by 0 bases, 4 bases remained unmatched. This CDR3 reads CASSQPSGSSTDTQYF. In DNA form, the CDR3 reads TGCGCCAGCAGCCAACCTAGCGGGTCTAGCACAGATACGCAGTATTTT.

The chain employs TRBV27 and TRBJ2-2; no clear D gene. There are 15 residues in the CDR3. Germline V gene sequence: CDR1 MNHEY, CDR2 SMNVEV (reference sequence). The V end lost 8 bases, the J end lost 0 bases, and 13 bases lay between the germline ends. For the CDR3, the DNA is TGTGCCAGCTACGGCCAGGTTACGAACACCGGGGAGCTGTTTTTT. Encoded protein: CASYGQVTNTGELFF.

The rearrangement joins TRBV19 to TRBJ1-3, with D possibly matching TRBD1 (6 bases). The V gene's germline CDR1 is LNHDA and CDR2 SQIVND (reference sequence). CDR3 length equals 15 residues. Trimming removed 4 bases at V and 2 bases at J, with 12 bases between. Written as DNA, the CDR3 is TGTGCCAGTAGTACGGCCGGGACAACTGGAAACACCATATATTTT. Translation gives CASSTAGTTGNTIYF.

This chain joins TRBV28 and TRBJ2-5; D is possibly TRBD2 (6 bases). Germline CDR1 MDHEN, CDR2 SYDVKM. The CDR3 spans 16 residues. Trimming removed 4 bases from V and 3 bases from J, with 18 bases in between. CDR3 protein: CASSSLLGGGEETQYF. For the CDR3, the DNA is TGTGCCAGCAGTTCCCTCCTAGGTGGAGGGGAAGAGACCCAGTACTTC. The whole variable domain, remainder taken from reference TRBV28 and TRBJ2-5, is DVKVTQSSRYLVKRTGEKVFLECVQDMDHENMFWYRQDPGLGLRLIYFSYDVKMKEKGDIPEGYSVSREKKERFSLILESASTNQTSMYLCASSSLLGGGEETQYFGPGTRLLVL.

The chain recombines TRBV7-3 with TRBJ2-2, with D possibly TRBD1 on 6 matching bases. This CDR3 comprises 14 residues. Germline lookup yields CDR1 SGHTA and CDR2 FQGTGA. Trimming took 4 bases from V and 7 from J, leaving 13 bases between them. The CDR3 here is CASSSTGSGGELFF. As DNA, the CDR3 is TGTGCCAGCAGCTCCACAGGGTCGGGCGGGGAGCTGTTTTTT.

The CDR3: CASSLGTGPYNEQFF. The CDR3 DNA follows: TGTGCCAGCAGCTTAGGGACGGGGCCCTACAATGAGCAGTTCTTC. The chain has TRBV9 and TRBJ2-1; tentatively, D is TRBD1 or TRBD2 (5 bases each). Germline V CDR1 and CDR2: SGDLS, YYNGEE. This CDR3 has 15 amino acids. Trimming cost V 4 bases and J 2 bases, with 13 bases left between them.

The chain links TRBV18 to TRBJ1-1, with D unresolved. V was trimmed by 5 bases and J by 3 bases, leaving 16 bases between them. The CDR3 length is 15 residues. Germline values: CDR1 KGHSH, CDR2 LQKENI. DNA of the CDR3: TGTGCCAGCTCAGCCGGACGGCGGTGGGACACTGAAGCTTTCTTT. Translating gives CASSAGRRWDTEAFF.

This CDR3 reads CASSESSRAREKLFF. The CDR3 DNA reads as TGCGCCAGCAGTGAGTCGAGCAGGGCGCGTGAAAAACTGTTTTTT. The V gene is TRBV10-1, the J gene TRBJ1-4; D is possibly TRBD1 (5 bases). The germline V and J ends were trimmed by 0 bases and 7 bases, with 12 bases remaining between them. The CDR3 covers 15 residues. The germline CDR1 and CDR2 sequences are WNHNN and SYGVQD (reference sequence).

The chain recombines TRBV9 with TRBJ2-3; perhaps TRBD2 as D (6 bases). The germline CDR1 and CDR2 sequences are SGDLS and YYNGEE. The CDR3 has 14 amino acids. V shed 0 bases and J shed 4 bases, with 9 bases lying between them. This chain's CDR3 is CASSVDAGSDTQYF. The CDR3, as DNA: TGTGCCAGCAGCGTAGATGCGGGGTCAGATACGCAGTATTTT.

The chain combines TRBV5-8 with TRBJ1-4; perhaps TRBD1 as D (5 bases). CDR1 and CDR2 (germline): SGHTS, YDEGEE. The CDR3 is 16 residues long. The V end lost 0 bases, the J end lost 2 bases, and 11 bases lay between the germline ends. The CDR3 nucleotides are TGTGCCAGCAGCTTGGGCAGGGTCGGTACTAATGAAAAACTGTTTTTT. Protein sequence: CASSLGRVGTNEKLFF.